This T cell receptor beta chain stems from a study of blood T cells in healthy people across ages. Alongside a J-beta primer mix, a sample-barcoded 5' primer served in a second PCR lasting roughly 6 to 11 cycles. From the 5' RACE reads, TCRdb called clonotypes with MiXCR, one entry per CDR3 protein. Of about 1 million distinct CDR3 sequences listed, 45% were seen once; the top ten hold about 19%. The CDR3 consists of 12 residues. In germline, CDR1 is DFQATT, CDR2 SNEGSKA (reference sequence). The junction had 6 bases not matched to a gene; V was cut back by 6 bases and J by 5 bases. The sample holds one count of this clonotype.

This clonotype was obtained from a woman aged 60-75 years in good health. This chain links TRBV20-1 with TRBJ1-2; 7 bases map to TRBD1. Sequences were obtained from blood. DNA for the CDR3: TGCAGTGCCGCTCAGGGGGTTTATGGCTACACCTTC. It encodes CSAAQGVYGYTF.